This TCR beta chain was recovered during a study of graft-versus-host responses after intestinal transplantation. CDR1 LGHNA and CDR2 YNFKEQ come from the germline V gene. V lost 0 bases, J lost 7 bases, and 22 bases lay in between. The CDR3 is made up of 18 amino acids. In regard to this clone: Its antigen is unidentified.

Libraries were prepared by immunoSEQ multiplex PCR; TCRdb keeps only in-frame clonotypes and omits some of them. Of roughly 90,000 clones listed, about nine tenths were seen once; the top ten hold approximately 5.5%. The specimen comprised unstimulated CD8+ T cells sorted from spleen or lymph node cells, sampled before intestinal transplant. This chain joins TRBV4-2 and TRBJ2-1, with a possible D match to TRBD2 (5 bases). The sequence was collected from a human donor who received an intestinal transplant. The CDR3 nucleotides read TGTGCCAGCAGCCAAGATTATCCCAATCCCGGACTTAGTAATGAGCAGTTCTTC. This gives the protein CASSQDYPNPGLSNEQFF.